This note documents a single T cell receptor beta chain sequence. Sample time point: pretreatment peripheral blood. The record originates from a study of PD-L1 blockade in urothelial cancer. TCRdb's table, derived via immunoSEQ multiplex PCR, lists solely in-frame clones and lacks some. This table holds roughly 130,000 clones, approximately 84% found once. CDR3 length equals 18 residues. Trimming stripped 0 bases from V and 0 bases from J, with 17 bases between. Germline loops: CDR1 LNHNV, CDR2 YYDKDF (reference sequence). The chain employs TRBV15 and TRBJ1-1; D ambiguous. The specimen was PBMCs, collected around atezolizumab (anti-PD-L1) treatment. The sequence derives from a man aged 45-60 years with urothelial cancer. The CDR3 is CATSRDYTGGSMNTEAFF. The DNA for the CDR3 is TGTGCCACCAGCAGAGATTATACGGGAGGGAGTATGAACACTGAAGCTTTCTTT.